This TCR beta chain was identified in a study of identical twins. Notes on the study in general: Twins showed weaker excess sharing in their beta out-of-frame sequences. Instead of following the same donors, the conclusions were based on cross-sectional statistical analysis.

Healthy Caucasians were all of the donors. Only a few counts were recorded for this clonotype. The antigen remains undetermined. This CDR3 has 14 amino acids. Trimming pared 5 bases from V and 2 bases from J, leaving 14 bases between. Germline CDR1 and CDR2: SGHRS and YFSETQ. A universal primer binding site was introduced by template switching. The final cDNA contained unique molecular identifiers. TCRdb fed the 5' RACE reads into MiXCR, producing one record per CDR3 protein. The sample has about 340,000 distinct CDR3 sequences, approximately 9.1% seen once; the top ten hold 8% to 9.5%. The source of this sequence is a woman between 45 and 60 years old in good health. V and J are TRBV5-1 and TRBJ2-7; possibly TRBD1 for D (7 bases). Sequenced input: naive T cells sorted from blood. The CDR3, as DNA: TGCGCCAGCAGTTCAGGGGGGACTCCCTACGAGCAGTACTTC. Its translation: CASSSGGTPYEQYF.